One T cell receptor beta chain is described in this entry. The data stem from a study of CD4+ T cells in melanoma. Data came from immunoSEQ multiplex PCR; TCRdb stores just in-frame clones and leaves some out. The table lists tens of thousands of clones, 60% to 75% of them singletons, with around 5% in the top ten. Germline lookup yields CDR1 MDHEN and CDR2 SYDVKM. V shed 1 base, J shed 5 bases, and the junction held 11 bases outside the gene matches. The CDR3 contains 17 residues. The sequenced material came from tumor tissue. The TCR was taken from a human donor with melanoma. The chain is built from TRBV28 and TRBJ2-5; 9 bases line up with TRBD2. As DNA, the CDR3 is TGTGCCAGCAGTTTATCCCCAAGCGGGGGGAGAAGGGAGACCCAGTACTTC. Amino acids: CASSLSPSGGRRETQYF. The entire variable domain, with the rest obtained from reference TRBV28 and TRBJ2-5, is as follows: DVKVTQSSRYLVKRTGEKVFLECVQDMDHENMFWYRQDPGLGLRLIYFSYDVKMKEKGDIPEGYSVSREKKERFSLILESASTNQTSMYLCASSLSPSGGRRETQYFGPGTRLLVL.